This TCR beta chain was retrieved from a study of T cell responses to AZD1222 COVID-19 vaccine. Overall study findings and caveats: White British people made up most donors, females outnumbered males, and clonal diversity was possibly underestimated. Vaccine-related CD4 TCRs covered spike, predominating at 160-218 and 743-854.

The CDR3 is 16 amino acids. Losses at the gene ends were 4 bases for V and 1 base for J; bases not matched to a gene: 6. Germline CDR1 and CDR2: WSHSY and SAAADI. Sequencing used immunoSEQ multiplex PCR; TCRdb keeps in-frame clones, though not all of them. The sample records about 120,000 clones, around 90% being singletons. Notes on this clone: What it binds is not known.

The gene calls are TRBV10-2 and TRBJ2-1, with 8 bases fitting TRBD2. The source is an adult in good health. The source was peripheral blood, collected on day 0 of AZD1222 vaccination. The CDR3: CASSGLVAGSYNEQFF. Here the CDR3 DNA reads TGCGCCAGCAGTGGACTGGTAGCGGGGTCCTACAATGAGCAGTTCTTC.